The 30 T cell receptor beta chains below were found in one sample sequenced in a study of blood T cell repertoires in COVID-19. Some clones are missing from TCRdb's copy, which holds only in-frame ones; the method was immunoSEQ multiplex PCR. The sample lists about 200,000 clones; roughly 80% were seen once. Input material: peripheral blood. Receptors originate from a woman aged 40-49 years with COVID-19, enrolled during active disease.

V and J are TRBV6-6 and TRBJ1-1; TRBD1 might be the D (6 bases). V lost 2 bases and J 2 bases, leaving 12 bases between the germline ends. This CDR3 spans 15 amino acids. Germline V CDR1 and CDR2: MNHNY, SVGAGI (reference sequence). In DNA form, the CDR3 reads TGTGCCAGCAGTTACGAACAGGACAGAAACACTGAAGCTTTCTTT. It specifies CASSYEQDRNTEAFF.

This chain links TRBV19 with TRBJ1-5; possibly TRBD1 for D (5 bases). Germline V CDR1 and CDR2: LNHDA, SQIVND (reference sequence). V was shortened by 6 bases and J by 7 bases, with 13 bases between the two germline ends. The CDR3 runs 13 residues. Here the CDR3 DNA reads TGTGCCAGTAGCCCAGCGGGGGGGCAGCCCCAGCATTTT. Its translation is CASSPAGGQPQHF.

The DNA for the CDR3 is TGTGCCAGCATCGAGTTAGGGGTCACCGGGCGAAACACTGAAGCTTTCTTT. Its protein is CASIELGVTGRNTEAFF. This chain joins TRBV4-2 and TRBJ1-1; D perhaps matches TRBD1 (5 bases). The CDR3 sequence is 17 residues long. Trimming removed 7 bases from V and 2 bases from J, with 23 bases in between. Per germline, CDR1 LGHNA and CDR2 YNFKEQ.

V is TRBV6-5 and J is TRBJ1-6, with D hard to call. Germline V gene lookup returns CDR1 MNHEY and CDR2 SVGAGI. Trimming pared 6 bases from V and 7 bases from J, leaving 13 bases between. The CDR3 contains 14 residues. CDR3 bases: TGTGCCAGCAGCTCACAGAACGACAATTCACCCCTCCACTTT. This gives the protein CASSSQNDNSPLHF.

This chain links TRBV7-8 with TRBJ2-7; D uncertain. There are 11 residues in the CDR3. Trimming stripped 3 bases from V and 6 bases from J, with 6 bases between. Germline assignment: CDR1 SGHVS and CDR2 FQNEAQ. The CDR3 DNA reads TGTGCCAGCAGCTTTAGTAGCGAGCAGTACTTC. This gives the protein CASSFSSEQYF.

This clone was seen a few times. The gene calls are TRBV29-1 and TRBJ1-5, with 7 bases lining up with TRBD1. The germline gives CDR1 SQVTM, CDR2 ANQGSEA. With 6 bases clipped from V and 6 bases from J, the junction kept 11 bases outside the gene matches. This CDR3 has 14 amino acids. The CDR3 is CSVTTGTIGQPQHF. The CDR3 region has the DNA TGCAGCGTCACGACAGGGACGATTGGTCAGCCCCAGCATTTT.

In DNA form, the CDR3 reads TGCGCCAGCAGCCCCGGGGGGACAGGGGGCACTGAAGCTTTCTTT. It codes for CASSPGGTGGTEAFF. The chain employs TRBV5-1 and TRBJ1-1; the match to TRBD1 covers 11 bases. The CDR3 runs 15 residues. Germline CDR1 SGHRS, CDR2 YFSETQ. With 4 bases clipped from V and 4 bases from J, the junction kept 6 bases outside the gene matches.

This clone was detected once. V is TRBV3-1 (or the pseudogene TRBV3-2) and J is TRBJ1-2; D may be TRBD1 (6 bases). V was trimmed by 0 bases and J by 8 bases, leaving 16 bases between them. The length of the CDR3 is 15 residues. Germline V gives CDR1 LGHDT, CDR2 YNNKEL (reference sequence). Written as DNA, the CDR3 is TGTGCCAGCAGCCAAGAGAGGGGCAGGGGTGACGGCTACACCTTC. It translates to CASSQERGRGDGYTF.

The chain is built from TRBV14 and TRBJ2-3, with D perhaps matching TRBD2 (6 bases). The V and J ends lost 3 bases and 7 bases respectively, with 11 bases between them. Germline lookup yields CDR1 SGHDN and CDR2 FVKESK. This CDR3 is built from 13 residues. The CDR3 coding sequence is TGTGCCAGCAGCCAGGTCCGGGAGAATACGCAGTATTTT. Protein: CASSQVRENTQYF.

The chain is built from TRBV13 and TRBJ2-1; 7 nucleotides line up with TRBD1. The CDR3 consists of 17 residues. J was trimmed by 3 bases and V by 3 bases; bases with no gene match: 11. In germline, CDR1 is PRHDT, CDR2 FYEKMQ (reference sequence). CDR3 sequence (DNA): TGTGCCAGCAGCTTTACCTTGGGACAGACAGACTACAATGAGCAGTTCTTC. Translated: CASSFTLGQTDYNEQFF.

The chain has TRBV5-4 and TRBJ1-1; 7 nucleotides line up with TRBD1. Germline V gene lookup returns CDR1 SGHNT and CDR2 YYREEE (reference sequence). Germline trimming cut 5 bases from V and 4 bases from J; bases unmatched to any gene: 8. CDR3 size: 14 residues. The CDR3 sequence: CASRIGGSATEAFF. The CDR3 nucleotides are TGTGCCAGCAGGATAGGGGGCTCGGCCACTGAAGCTTTCTTT.

Only a few counts were recorded for this clone. The chain recombines TRBV3-1 (or the pseudogene TRBV3-2) with TRBJ2-5, with 12 nucleotides matching TRBD2. V was clipped by 4 bases and J by 0 bases; unmatched bases: 3. This CDR3 is built from 16 residues. The germline CDR1 and CDR2 sequences are LGHDT and YNNKEL (reference sequence). The CDR3 nucleotides are TGTGCCAGCAGCCGAGGACTAGCGGGGTACCAAGAGACCCAGTACTTC. This gives the protein CASSRGLAGYQETQYF.

The V gene is TRBV2, the J gene TRBJ1-3, with a weak D call TRBD1 (6 bases). The CDR3 totals 15 residues. In germline, CDR1 is SNHLY, CDR2 FYNNEI. V lost 6 bases, J lost 0 bases, and 12 bases lay in between. The CDR3 protein is CASRGALISGNTIYF. The CDR3 nucleotides read TGTGCCAGCAGGGGGGCCCTGATCTCTGGAAACACCATATATTTT.

The chain is built from TRBV9 and TRBJ1-2, with D tentatively TRBD1 (6 bases). In germline, CDR1 is SGDLS, CDR2 YYNGEE. CDR3 size: 13 residues. V lost 3 bases and J lost 5, with 11 bases in between. This chain's CDR3 is CASSEGGDYGYTF. The DNA for the CDR3 is TGTGCCAGCAGCGAAGGGGGGGATTATGGCTACACCTTC.

The chain is built from TRBV3-1 (or the pseudogene TRBV3-2) and TRBJ1-2; D is unresolved. This CDR3 is built from 14 residues. Trimming pared 3 bases from V and 5 bases from J, leaving 13 bases between. Germline V gives CDR1 LGHDT, CDR2 YNNKEL (reference sequence). The CDR3 sequence is CASSQRSVGYGYTF. CDR3 DNA: TGTGCCAGCAGCCAGAGATCCGTCGGGTATGGCTACACCTTC.

V is TRBV5-4 and J is TRBJ2-1; 8 nucleotides match TRBD2. The CDR3 sequence is 15 residues long. Trimming took 5 bases from V and 7 from J; bases not matched to a gene: 11. Germline assignment: CDR1 SGHNT and CDR2 YYREEE (reference sequence). In nucleotides, the CDR3 is TGTGCCAGCAGGCTACCGGGACTAGAGGGTAATGAGCAGTTCTTC. It is translated as CASRLPGLEGNEQFF.

The chain combines TRBV2 with TRBJ2-1; TRBD2 is a possible D gene (6 bases). V lost 10 bases and J lost 7, with 17 bases in between. This CDR3 has 13 amino acids. Germline loops: CDR1 SNHLY, CDR2 FYNNEI. The chain's CDR3 is CATRDLARNEQFF. The CDR3, as DNA: TGTGCCACCCGGGACCTAGCGAGGAATGAGCAGTTCTTC.

The chain joins TRBV2 to TRBJ2-1, with 9 bases lining up with TRBD2. The CDR3 runs 15 residues. V trimming: 7 bases; J trimming: 12 bases; junction bases outside the gene matches: 16. Germline CDR1 SNHLY, CDR2 FYNNEI. CDR3 loop: CASKVASGMGGSQFF. The CDR3 nucleotides read TGTGCCAGCAAGGTCGCTAGCGGGATGGGCGGTTCGCAGTTCTTC.

V usage is TRBV4-1 and J usage is TRBJ2-3, with 8 bases aligning to TRBD2. The CDR3 spans 13 residues. Trimming cost V 8 bases and J 4 bases; bases outside gene matches: 5. Germline assignment: CDR1 MGHRA and CDR2 YSYEKL. The CDR3, as DNA: TGCGCCAGCGCCACCGGGGGGGCAGATACGCAGTATTTT. Amino acid sequence: CASATGGADTQYF.

This clone came up once. This rearrangement joins TRBV3-1 (or the pseudogene TRBV3-2) to TRBJ1-4, with TRBD1 identical over 7 bases. V trimming: 5 bases; J trimming: 0 bases; junction bases outside the gene matches: 6. The CDR3 length is 16 residues. Germline V gene sequence: CDR1 LGHDT, CDR2 YNNKEL (reference sequence). CDR3 in DNA: TGTGCCAGCAGCAAGGGCGGGACAGCAACTAATGAAAAACTGTTTTTT. It encodes CASSKGGTATNEKLFF.

For the CDR3, the DNA is TGTGCCAGCAGTGATACAGGGAAAAAACTGTTTTTT. The encoded protein is CASSDTGKKLFF. The genes are TRBV6-1 and TRBJ1-4; D perhaps matches TRBD1 (6 bases). The ends were cut back, 3 bases at V and 9 bases at J, with 8 bases in the middle. Germline CDR1 and CDR2: MNHNS and SASEGT. The CDR3 consists of 12 residues.

This rearrangement joins TRBV27 to TRBJ1-1, with a tentative D call TRBD1 (6 bases). In germline, CDR1 is MNHEY, CDR2 SMNVEV (reference sequence). The ends were cut back, 9 bases at V and 4 bases at J, with 18 bases in the middle. The CDR3 has 14 amino acids. CDR3 DNA sequence: TGTGCCAGTTGGTGGATTGGGGGCCGCACTGAAGCTTTCTTT. It translates to CASWWIGGRTEAFF.

This chain connects TRBV7-3 to TRBJ2-1; 9 bases line up with TRBD2. This CDR3 is 15 amino acids long. V was pared by 3 bases and J by 3 bases, with 3 bases of the junction left unmatched. Looked up from germline, CDR1 is SGHTA and CDR2 is FQGTGA. For the CDR3, the DNA is TGTGCCAGCAGCTTGCGACTAGCGGACTACAATGAGCAGTTCTTC. This translates into CASSLRLADYNEQFF.

This clone showed up just once. The genes are TRBV18 and TRBJ2-5; the match to TRBD2 covers 13 bases. This CDR3 is built from 16 residues. The junction had 4 bases not matched to a gene; V was cut back by 3 bases and J by 3 bases. Germline V gene sequence: CDR1 KGHSH, CDR2 LQKENI. CDR3 region: CASSPRLAGGEETQYF. CDR3 in DNA: TGTGCCAGCTCACCTCGACTAGCGGGGGGCGAAGAGACCCAGTACTTC.

This sequence joins TRBV5-1 and TRBJ1-2, with D hard to call. Germline loops: CDR1 SGHRS, CDR2 YFSETQ. V was cut by 0 bases and J by 4 bases, with 10 bases left in between. The CDR3 has 14 residues. The CDR3 region is CASSLGGQIYGYTF. CDR3 in DNA: TGCGCCAGCAGCTTGGGAGGGCAGATCTATGGCTACACCTTC.

The chain couples TRBV5-1 to TRBJ1-5; tentative D call: TRBD1 (6 bases). Germline V gene data show CDR1 as SGHRS and CDR2 as YFSETQ. The V and J ends lost 0 bases and 5 bases respectively, with 15 bases between them. The CDR3 runs 16 residues. CDR3 in DNA: TGCGCCAGCAGCTTGGCCCCCGGGGGGGCGGATCAGCCCCAGCATTTT. It specifies CASSLAPGGADQPQHF.

The chain has TRBV12-3 or TRBV12-4 and TRBJ2-3; perhaps TRBD1 as D (6 bases). The V and J ends lost 4 bases and 4 bases respectively, with 6 bases between them. The CDR3 is 12 residues long. CDR3 sequence reads: CASSSGADTQYF. The CDR3 nucleotides read TGTGCCAGCAGTTCAGGGGCAGATACGCAGTATTTT.

The V and J genes are TRBV5-5 and TRBJ2-3, with 7 bases aligning to TRBD2. The V and J ends lost 4 bases and 0 bases, in that order; junction bases with no gene match: 8. The CDR3 runs 16 residues. From germline, CDR1 is SGHKS and CDR2 YYEKEE (reference sequence). This CDR3 reads CASSPRLALSTDTQYF. CDR3 DNA: TGTGCCAGCAGCCCACGACTAGCCTTGAGCACAGATACGCAGTATTTT.

The chain carries TRBV3-1 (or the pseudogene TRBV3-2) and TRBJ2-7; D is perhaps TRBD1 (6 bases). Per germline, CDR1 LGHDT and CDR2 YNNKEL (reference sequence). V was pared by 8 bases and J by 5 bases, with 19 bases between. The CDR3 covers 14 residues. The CDR3 spells CASGGHTIPHEQYF. In nucleotides, the CDR3 is TGTGCCAGCGGGGGACACACTATCCCCCACGAGCAGTACTTC.

CDR3 DNA sequence: TGTGCCAGCAGTAGAAACCACGACAGGGGCAGACCAACTAACTATGGCTACACCTTC. Encoded protein: CASSRNHDRGRPTNYGYTF. The genes are TRBV6-2 or TRBV6-3 and TRBJ1-2; 8 positions match TRBD1. The V and J ends lost 5 bases and 0 bases, in that order; junction bases with no gene match: 17. Germline V gene data show CDR1 as MNHEY and CDR2 as SVGEGT. There are 19 residues in the CDR3.